What follows describes a single TCR beta chain. Trimming removed 6 bases at V and 3 bases at J, with 18 bases between. CDR1 MNHEY and CDR2 SMNVEV come from the germline V gene (reference sequence). This CDR3 region has 15 residues. The data were produced by immunoSEQ multiplex PCR, yet TCRdb's version contains in-frame clones alone and is incomplete. The data show under 250,000 clones, approximately 82% seen once. The data were obtained in a study of blood T cell repertoires in COVID-19. This chain joins TRBV27 and TRBJ2-7, with a tentative D call TRBD1 (6 bases). The sequence came from a woman in her late teens or twenties with acute or convalescent COVID-19. Sequenced material: peripheral blood. CDR3 sequence: CASSPTGPSIYEQYF. The DNA of the CDR3 is TGTGCCAGCAGCCCCACAGGGCCTTCGATCTACGAGCAGTACTTC.